A selection of T cell receptor beta chains follows, all from one sample in a study of shared clonotypes between healthy human individuals. Clones were read by immunoSEQ multiplex PCR, and TCRdb kept only the in-frame ones, dropping some. The sample shows about 1,800,000 clones, about 95% of them seen only once. The sequenced sample was naive CD8+ T cells sorted from blood. The receptors originated from a man younger than 35 in good health. Both conserved end residues are part of each CDR3. D genes are given only for firm matches. Where a row states a size, it is once, few, many or the class of an expanded clone; other rows omit it.

CDR3nt: TGTGCCAGCAGCTCCCCACTAGCGGGAGGATCCTACGAGCAGTACTTC
CDR3aa: CASSSPLAGGSYEQYF
j_gene: TRBJ2-7
d_gene: TRBD2
abundance: .
v_gene: TRBV7-8

CDR3nt: TGTGCCAGCATGGAGACTTCCTATGAGCAGTTCTTC
CDR3aa: CASMETSYEQFF
j_gene: TRBJ2-1
d_gene: .
abundance: once
v_gene: TRBV5-4

CDR3nt: TGTGCCAGCAGCTGGAAGCCGGGAGGGACTGAAGCTTTCTTT
CDR3aa: CASSWKPGGTEAFF
j_gene: TRBJ1-1
d_gene: .
abundance: .
v_gene: TRBV7-2

CDR3nt: TGTGCCAGCAGCTTGGCTTTGACGGTCCGGAGGTATGGCTACACCTTC
CDR3aa: CASSLALTVRRYGYTF
j_gene: TRBJ1-2
d_gene: .
abundance: .
v_gene: TRBV5-6

CDR3nt: TGTGCTAGCAGCCCGGGGGACAGGGGGCTCGATACGCAGTATTTT
CDR3aa: CASSPGDRGLDTQYF
j_gene: TRBJ2-3
d_gene: TRBD1
abundance: once
v_gene: TRBV7-7

CDR3nt: TGTGCCAGCAGTGAATCGAGGGAAGGGAGAGCTAACTATGGCTACACCTTC
CDR3aa: CASSESREGRANYGYTF
j_gene: TRBJ1-2
d_gene: .
abundance: few
v_gene: TRBV2

CDR3nt: TGTGCCAGCAGCTTAGGGACGGTGAACACTGAAGCTTTCTTT
CDR3aa: CASSLGTVNTEAFF
j_gene: TRBJ1-1
d_gene: .
abundance: .
v_gene: TRBV7-8

CDR3nt: TGCGCCAGCAGCCCGCAGGGGGACCCTGGAAACACCATATATTTT
CDR3aa: CASSPQGDPGNTIYF
j_gene: TRBJ1-3
d_gene: TRBD1
abundance: .
v_gene: TRBV4-1

CDR3nt: TGTGCCAGCAGCGAAGACAGGAACGAGCAGTACTTC
CDR3aa: CASSEDRNEQYF
j_gene: TRBJ2-7
d_gene: .
abundance: once
v_gene: TRBV7-9

CDR3nt: TGTGCCTGGAGTGTCCAGGGGGCTCCCTACGAGCAGTACTTC
CDR3aa: CAWSVQGAPYEQYF
j_gene: TRBJ2-7
d_gene: TRBD1
abundance: .
v_gene: TRBV30

CDR3nt: TGTGCCAGCAGCTTGGAGGAGGGGGAAAGTGCGTCCTACGAGCAGTACTTC
CDR3aa: CASSLEEGESASYEQYF
j_gene: TRBJ2-7
d_gene: .
abundance: once
v_gene: TRBV5-4

CDR3nt: TGTGCCAGCAGGCCAGGGACTAGCGGGGGGGTGGGGACAGATACGCAGTATTTT
CDR3aa: CASRPGTSGGVGTDTQYF
j_gene: TRBJ2-3
d_gene: TRBD2
abundance: .
v_gene: TRBV27

CDR3nt: TGCGCCAGCAGCGTAGGACATCGCTACGAGCAGTACTTC
CDR3aa: CASSVGHRYEQYF
j_gene: TRBJ2-7
d_gene: .
abundance: .
v_gene: TRBV5-1

CDR3nt: TGTGCCAGCAGTTACTCCCGTACCTACGAGCAGTACTTC
CDR3aa: CASSYSRTYEQYF
j_gene: TRBJ2-7
d_gene: .
abundance: .
v_gene: TRBV6-5

CDR3nt: TGTGCCAGCAGCCTCCCGGACAACACGACATTAACGGTCACTGAAGCTTTCTTT
CDR3aa: CASSLPDNTTLTVTEAFF
j_gene: TRBJ1-1
d_gene: .
abundance: .
v_gene: TRBV5-4

CDR3nt: TGTGCCAGCAGCCCCGGGACTGTCTACGAGCAGTACTTC
CDR3aa: CASSPGTVYEQYF
j_gene: TRBJ2-7
d_gene: .
abundance: .
v_gene: TRBV27

CDR3nt: TGCGCCAGCAGCCAAGCTGGGACAGGCTATAGCAATCAGCCCCAGCATTTT
CDR3aa: CASSQAGTGYSNQPQHF
j_gene: TRBJ1-5
d_gene: TRBD1
abundance: .
v_gene: TRBV4-1

CDR3nt: TGTGCCAGCAGCTTTAGTGCAGGGTTAAATGAAAAACTGTTTTTT
CDR3aa: CASSFSAGLNEKLFF
j_gene: TRBJ1-4
d_gene: .
abundance: .
v_gene: TRBV11-2

CDR3nt: TGTGCCAGCAGTCCCCAGGGGGCAGGGGACACTGAAGCTTTCTTT
CDR3aa: CASSPQGAGDTEAFF
j_gene: TRBJ1-1
d_gene: TRBD1
abundance: .
v_gene: TRBV27

CDR3nt: TGTGCCAGCAGCATAACAGGGGGCGGCACTGAAGCTTTCTTT
CDR3aa: CASSITGGGTEAFF
j_gene: TRBJ1-1
d_gene: TRBD1
abundance: .
v_gene: TRBV28

CDR3nt: TGTGCCAGCATCAACAGGGGTGAGAACTATGGCTACACCTTC
CDR3aa: CASINRGENYGYTF
j_gene: TRBJ1-2
d_gene: TRBD1
abundance: .
v_gene: TRBV2

CDR3nt: TGTGCCAGCAGCGTAGGTGGAACCTACGAGCAGTACTTC
CDR3aa: CASSVGGTYEQYF
j_gene: TRBJ2-7
d_gene: .
abundance: .
v_gene: TRBV9

CDR3nt: TGTGCCAGCAGCGTAGATGGTTCTGGCTACACCTTC
CDR3aa: CASSVDGSGYTF
j_gene: TRBJ1-2
d_gene: .
abundance: .
v_gene: TRBV9

CDR3nt: TGCGCCAGCAGCTTGGTCCCGGGAGCCGCCTACGAGCAGTACTTC
CDR3aa: CASSLVPGAAYEQYF
j_gene: TRBJ2-7
d_gene: .
abundance: once
v_gene: TRBV5-1

CDR3nt: TGTGCCAGCAGTGCAGACGGGTTCTACGAGCAGTACTTC
CDR3aa: CASSADGFYEQYF
j_gene: TRBJ2-7
d_gene: .
abundance: .
v_gene: TRBV6-6

CDR3nt: TGTGCGGGAGGGATCTCAGACGAGCAGTACTTC
CDR3aa: CAGGISDEQYF
j_gene: TRBJ2-7
d_gene: TRBD2
abundance: .
v_gene: TRBV6-1

CDR3nt: TGTGCCAGCAGTTTGGCACAGGGAGGCACTGAAGCTTTCTTT
CDR3aa: CASSLAQGGTEAFF
j_gene: TRBJ1-1
d_gene: .
abundance: .
v_gene: TRBV28

CDR3nt: TGTGCCAGCAGCCTAGCGCCGAGCTCCTACAATGAGCAGTTCTTC
CDR3aa: CASSLAPSSYNEQFF
j_gene: TRBJ2-1
d_gene: .
abundance: .
v_gene: TRBV5-4

CDR3nt: TGTGCCAGCAGCGTAGACGGGGGGGACGAGCAGTACTTC
CDR3aa: CASSVDGGDEQYF
j_gene: TRBJ2-7
d_gene: TRBD2
abundance: .
v_gene: TRBV9

CDR3nt: TGTGCCAGCAGTGCCGGGACAGGGGCACAAGAGACCCAGTACTTC
CDR3aa: CASSAGTGAQETQYF
j_gene: TRBJ2-5
d_gene: TRBD1
abundance: .
v_gene: TRBV6-1

CDR3nt: TGTGCCAGCAGTTACTCGAAACCCAGCTACGAGCAGTACTTC
CDR3aa: CASSYSKPSYEQYF
j_gene: TRBJ2-7
d_gene: .
abundance: .
v_gene: TRBV6-6

CDR3nt: TGTGCCAGCAGTTACTCGATCTCCTACGAGCAGTACTTC
CDR3aa: CASSYSISYEQYF
j_gene: TRBJ2-7
d_gene: .
abundance: .
v_gene: TRBV6-5

CDR3nt: TGTGCCTGGAGTGTAACGGGGGGCCTCAATGAGCAGTTCTTC
CDR3aa: CAWSVTGGLNEQFF
j_gene: TRBJ2-1
d_gene: .
abundance: .
v_gene: TRBV30

CDR3nt: TGTGCCAGCAGCTCCATCTCTGGAGCAACTAATGAAAAACTGTTTTTT
CDR3aa: CASSSISGATNEKLFF
j_gene: TRBJ1-4
d_gene: .
abundance: .
v_gene: TRBV5-6

CDR3nt: TGTGCCAGCTCACCAGACGACAGGGGCGGATATGGCTACACCTTC
CDR3aa: CASSPDDRGGYGYTF
j_gene: TRBJ1-2
d_gene: TRBD1
abundance: .
v_gene: TRBV18

CDR3nt: TGCGCCAGCAGTGATCCGACAGCCCTCTCCTACGAGCAGTACTTC
CDR3aa: CASSDPTALSYEQYF
j_gene: TRBJ2-7
d_gene: .
abundance: .
v_gene: TRBV10-2

CDR3nt: TGCGCCAGCAGCCAAGGCGCAGCGACCGTGAATGAGCAGTTCTTC
CDR3aa: CASSQGAATVNEQFF
j_gene: TRBJ2-1
d_gene: .
abundance: .
v_gene: TRBV4-1

CDR3nt: TGTGCCAGCAGTGACCCATACGAGCAGTACTTC
CDR3aa: CASSDPYEQYF
j_gene: TRBJ2-7
d_gene: .
abundance: .
v_gene: TRBV6-1

CDR3nt: TGTGCCAGCAGCACACGTGGTGGTGGGTATGGCTACACCTTC
CDR3aa: CASSTRGGGYGYTF
j_gene: TRBJ1-2
d_gene: .
abundance: .
v_gene: TRBV13

CDR3nt: TGTGCCAGCAGCTTGGGAGGGGTCGGGAGCCCCTACAATGAGCAGTTCTTC
CDR3aa: CASSLGGVGSPYNEQFF
j_gene: TRBJ2-1
d_gene: .
abundance: .
v_gene: TRBV5-4

CDR3nt: TGTGCCAGCAGCTTGAGGGAAGGAGATGAGCAGTTCTTC
CDR3aa: CASSLREGDEQFF
j_gene: TRBJ2-1
d_gene: .
abundance: .
v_gene: TRBV13